This T cell receptor beta chain was found in a study of blood T cell repertoires in COVID-19. In the authors' methods: Amplified reference gene primers provided the basis for estimating nucleated cell counts. The table came from immunoSEQ multiplex PCR; TCRdb's copy has only in-frame clones and leaves some out. For V, J and clone size, that table is used; D and trimming come from the DNA. The data hold about 71,000 clones, with about three quarters observed a single time. V lost 0 bases to trimming and J lost 6 bases, with 9 bases between them. Germline values: CDR1 SGHDT, CDR2 YYEEEE. The CDR3 spans 14 residues.

Sequencing was carried out using peripheral blood. This TCR was sampled from a woman older than 75 with active or convalescent COVID-19. The chain joins TRBV5-6 to TRBJ1-4, with a weak D call TRBD1 (5 bases). Here the CDR3 reads CASSLGRDDEKLFF. For the CDR3, the DNA is TGTGCCAGCAGCTTGGGCAGGGATGATGAAAAACTGTTTTTT.